This paragraph covers one T cell receptor beta chain sequence. Its antigen is currently unknown. These data are taken from a study of T cell responses to AZD1222 COVID-19 vaccine. The CDR3 consists of 14 residues. V was pared by 0 bases and J by 4 bases, with 8 bases between. Germline assignment: CDR1 SGHRS and CDR2 YFSETQ. Sequencing used immunoSEQ multiplex PCR; TCRdb keeps in-frame clones, though not all of them. Of approximately 140,000 clones listed, roughly 90% were seen once; the top ten hold approximately 3.5%. Study-wide findings and caveats: Possibly, clonal diversity was underestimated; donors were largely white British and included more females. Only six or seven AZD1222 recipients tested seropositive at baseline. Repertoires were obtained only post-peak T cell response.

The sequence was collected from an adult who received the AZD1222 COVID-19 vaccine. Sequencing was performed on peripheral blood, taken 28 days after the second AZD1222 dose. The rearrangement joins TRBV5-1 to TRBJ2-1, with no clear D. The CDR3 loop is CASSLGWYYNEQFF. The CDR3 nucleotides read TGCGCCAGCAGCTTGGGTTGGTATTACAATGAGCAGTTCTTC.